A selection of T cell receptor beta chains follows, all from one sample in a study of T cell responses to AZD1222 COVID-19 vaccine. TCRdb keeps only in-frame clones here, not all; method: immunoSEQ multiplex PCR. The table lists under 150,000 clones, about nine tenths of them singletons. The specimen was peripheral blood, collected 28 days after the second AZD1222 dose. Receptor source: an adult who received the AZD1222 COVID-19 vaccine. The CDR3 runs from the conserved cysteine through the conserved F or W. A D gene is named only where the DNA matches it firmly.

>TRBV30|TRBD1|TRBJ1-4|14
CAWGTGSQGEKLFF
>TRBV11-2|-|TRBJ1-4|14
CASSLNVEVGKLFF
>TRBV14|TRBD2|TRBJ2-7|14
CASSQPFGGSEQYF
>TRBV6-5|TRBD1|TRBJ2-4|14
CASSKPGQLNIQYF
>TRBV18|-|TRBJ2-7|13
CASSPTGNHEQYF
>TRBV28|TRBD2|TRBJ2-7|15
CATASPAGGSYEQYF
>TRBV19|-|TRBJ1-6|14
CASSISGNNSPLHF
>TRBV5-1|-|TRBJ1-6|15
CASRGPGSEQFTLHF
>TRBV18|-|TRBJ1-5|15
CASSPTHLSNQPQHF
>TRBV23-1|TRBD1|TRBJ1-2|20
CASSQLGEGDRGFANYGYTF
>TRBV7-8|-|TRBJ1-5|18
CASSLKDRFEGIGQPQHF
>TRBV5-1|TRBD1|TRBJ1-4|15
CASSSTGTGTEKLFF
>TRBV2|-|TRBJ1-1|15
CASSPQTRGWTEAFF
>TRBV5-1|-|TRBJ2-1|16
CASSLGDGGSYNEQFF
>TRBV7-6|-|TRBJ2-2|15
CASSLVGTSGGELFF
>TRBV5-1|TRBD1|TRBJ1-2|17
CASSWNPRDRVNYGYTF
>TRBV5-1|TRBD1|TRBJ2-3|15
CASSQGQGRLDTQYF
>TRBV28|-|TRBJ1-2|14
CASSLPEKIYGYTF
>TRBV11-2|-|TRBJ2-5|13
CASSLGMGESQYF
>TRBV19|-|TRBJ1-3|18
CASSIDLMRYRSGNTIYF
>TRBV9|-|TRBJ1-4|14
CASSVTGGNEKLFF
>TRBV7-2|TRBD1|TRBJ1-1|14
CASSRNRGGTEAFF
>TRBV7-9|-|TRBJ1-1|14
CASSLSRTNTEAFF
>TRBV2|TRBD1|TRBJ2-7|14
CASSSGTGGHEQYF
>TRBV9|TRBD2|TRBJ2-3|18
CASSVEGTSGSWIDTQYF
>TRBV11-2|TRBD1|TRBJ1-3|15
CASSLDRGPGNTIYF
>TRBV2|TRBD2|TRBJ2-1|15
CASSDTSGMASEQFF
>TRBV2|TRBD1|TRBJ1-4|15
CASSGMTGTNEKLFF
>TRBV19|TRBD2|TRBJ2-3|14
CASSAGLATDTQYF
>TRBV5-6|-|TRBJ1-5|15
CASSWKGNWNQPQHF
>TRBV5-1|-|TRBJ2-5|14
CASRRDLQQETQYF
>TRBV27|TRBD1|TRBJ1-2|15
CASSLGGQGYYGYTF
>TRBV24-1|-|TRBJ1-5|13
CATSDKVGQPQHF
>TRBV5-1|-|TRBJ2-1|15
CASSLARTGDHEQFF
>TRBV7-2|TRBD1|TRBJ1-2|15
CASKPRQGLNYGYTF
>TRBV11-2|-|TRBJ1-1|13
CASSRLGNTEAFF
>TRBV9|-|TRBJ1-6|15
CASSPESSYNSPLHF
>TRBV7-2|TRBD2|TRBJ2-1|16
CASSSIGGSSYNEQFF
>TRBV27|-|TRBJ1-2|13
CASSLRGLYGYTF
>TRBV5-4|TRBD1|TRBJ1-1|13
CASSLQGGSEAFF
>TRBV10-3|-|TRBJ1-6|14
CAISLAVRDSPLHF
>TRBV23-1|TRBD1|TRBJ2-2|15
CASSINRGRTGELFF
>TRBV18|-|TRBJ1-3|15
CASSPGPPSGNTIYF
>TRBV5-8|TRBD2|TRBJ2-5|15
CASSLASGGQETQYF
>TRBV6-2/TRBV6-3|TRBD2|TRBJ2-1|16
CASSRGTSRAYNEQFF
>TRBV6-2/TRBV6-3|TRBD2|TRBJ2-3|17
CASSYLDLAALGNTQYF
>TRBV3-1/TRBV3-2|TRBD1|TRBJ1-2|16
CASTQKVGTGGYGYTF
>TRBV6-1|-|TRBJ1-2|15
CASSERNSGEIGYTF
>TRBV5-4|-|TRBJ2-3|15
CASIPPGTRTDTQYF
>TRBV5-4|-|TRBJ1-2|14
CASSLSGVRGGYTF
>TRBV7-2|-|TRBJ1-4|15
CASSLTAGYGEKLFF
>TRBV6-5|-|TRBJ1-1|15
CASSYWATPGAEAFF
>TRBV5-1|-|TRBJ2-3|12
CASSLGLDTQYF
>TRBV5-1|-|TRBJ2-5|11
CASSAQETQYF
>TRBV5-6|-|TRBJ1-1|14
CASSITGMNTEAFF
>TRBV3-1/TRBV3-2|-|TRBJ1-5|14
CASSQGQGNQPQHF
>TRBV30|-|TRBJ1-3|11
CAWTRFNTIYF
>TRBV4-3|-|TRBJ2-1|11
CASSRTDEQFF
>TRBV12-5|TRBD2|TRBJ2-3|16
CASGSYSGLITDTQYF